Following are 16 T cell receptor beta chains from one sample sequenced in a study of blood T cell repertoires in COVID-19. Clones were read by immunoSEQ multiplex PCR, and TCRdb kept only the in-frame ones, dropping some. The table lists about 220,000 clones, over 65% of them singletons, with about 3.2% in the top ten. Sample: PBMCs or T cells enriched from blood (not recorded which). The receptors stem from a woman in her sixties who had recovered from COVID-19.

The chain joins TRBV5-1 to TRBJ2-3; weak D call: TRBD2 (6 bases). From germline, CDR1 is SGHRS and CDR2 YFSETQ. The CDR3 sequence is 15 residues long. With 3 bases removed from V and 4 bases from J, the gap between germline ends came to 15 bases. The CDR3 DNA sequence: TGCGCCAGCAGCTCCCCGGGCGGGGCCCCAGATACGCAGTATTTT. This encodes CASSSPGGAPDTQYF.

This clone occurred once. The rearrangement uses TRBV4-1 and TRBJ1-5, with D possibly TRBD1 on 5 matching bases. Germline loops: CDR1 MGHRA, CDR2 YSYEKL. V was cut by 2 bases and J by 5 bases, with 10 bases left in between. The CDR3 spans 14 residues. The CDR3 coding sequence is TGCGCCAGCAGCCAATCATGGGGGGATCAGCCCCAGCATTTT. Translation: CASSQSWGDQPQHF.

The sample holds a few counts of this clone. The genes are TRBV19 and TRBJ2-5; D remains unclear. There are 10 residues in the CDR3. Germline V gene sequence: CDR1 LNHDA, CDR2 SQIVND (reference sequence). The V end was cut by 11 bases, the J end by 3 bases, with 7 bases between. The CDR3 DNA reads TGTGCCCGCTACGAAGAGACCCAGTACTTC. Protein: CARYEETQYF.

This clone has just one count. This rearrangement joins TRBV7-3 to TRBJ2-2; D possibly corresponds to TRBD2 (7 bases). V lost 1 base, J lost 2 bases, and 11 bases lay in between. The CDR3 sequence is 16 residues long. Germline V gives CDR1 SGHTA, CDR2 FQGTGA. The CDR3 DNA sequence: TGTGCCAGCAGCTTAAAGGCGGGGGCTAACACCGGGGAGCTGTTTTTT. This codes for CASSLKAGANTGELFF.

V usage is TRBV11-2 and J usage is TRBJ2-3, with a weak D call TRBD1 (7 bases). Germline CDR1 SGHAT, CDR2 FQNNGV. The V gene lost 2 bases and the J gene lost 4 bases, with 25 bases spanning the gap. This CDR3 comprises 19 residues. The CDR3 loop is CASSLSHLRDSQGPDTQYF. DNA for the CDR3: TGTGCCAGCAGCTTATCCCACCTGCGGGACAGTCAGGGGCCAGATACGCAGTATTTT.

The chain couples TRBV13 to TRBJ2-5, with TRBD1 matching 7 bases. The ends lost 5 bases at V and 5 bases at J; junction bases unmatched: 11. Germline assignment: CDR1 PRHDT and CDR2 FYEKMQ (reference sequence). This CDR3 is 15 amino acids long. In nucleotides, the CDR3 is TGTGCCAGCAGCCCTCACGACAGGGCCCGGGAGACCCAGTACTTC. Amino acids: CASSPHDRARETQYF.

The chain couples TRBV5-4 to TRBJ2-1; the D gene is possibly TRBD1 (6 bases). Per the germline V gene, CDR1 is SGHNT and CDR2 is YYREEE (reference sequence). Deletions cut 5 bases from V and 9 bases from J, with 15 bases between. CDR3 length: 13 amino acids. This chain's CDR3 is CASRLRQDPEQFF. CDR3 sequence (DNA): TGTGCCAGCAGACTTCGACAGGACCCTGAGCAGTTCTTC. Filled out from reference TRBV5-4 and TRBJ2-1, the complete variable domain reads ETGVTQSPTHLIKTRGQQVTLRCSSQSGHNTVSWYQQALGQGPQFIFQYYREEENGRGNFPPRFSGLQFPNYSSELNVNALELDDSALYLCASRLRQDPEQFFGPGTRLTVL.

The V and J genes are TRBV4-3 and TRBJ1-5; D is uncertain. V shed 0 bases and J shed 0 bases, with 9 bases lying between them. Germline CDR1 LGHNA, CDR2 YSLEER. CDR3 length equals 16 residues. The CDR3 spells CASSQDKRASNQPQHF. The CDR3 DNA follows: TGCGCCAGCAGCCAAGATAAGAGGGCTAGCAATCAGCCCCAGCATTTT.

This sequence joins TRBV10-1 and TRBJ2-1, with D possibly TRBD2 on 6 matching bases. Germline loops: CDR1 WNHNN, CDR2 SYGVQD (reference sequence). The CDR3 contains 14 residues. Trimming cost V 4 bases and J 7 bases, with 14 bases left between them. CDR3 region: CASSVGSLLNEQFF. CDR3 in DNA: TGCGCCAGCAGTGTCGGGAGCCTTTTGAATGAGCAGTTCTTC.

The J gene is TRBJ1-4, the V gene TRBV7-2; perhaps TRBD1 as D (5 bases). V shed 1 base and J shed 7 bases, with 16 bases lying between them. CDR3 length equals 16 residues. Germline CDR1 reads SGHTA; CDR2 reads FQGNSA. CDR3 loop: CASSLGLGQGGEKLFF. The CDR3 bases are TGTGCCAGCAGCTTAGGATTAGGGCAGGGTGGTGAAAAACTGTTTTTT.

This chain uses TRBV2 with TRBJ2-3, with 9 bases lining up with TRBD1. V trimming: 6 bases; J trimming: 2 bases; junction bases outside the gene matches: 6. Germline V gene lookup returns CDR1 SNHLY and CDR2 FYNNEI. The length of the CDR3 is 15 residues. The CDR3 nucleotides are TGTGCCAGCAGCGCGGACAGGGGATTCACAGATACGCAGTATTTT. Translating it yields CASSADRGFTDTQYF.

The V call is TRBV7-2, the J call TRBJ2-3, with D possibly TRBD2 on 5 matching bases. The ends were cut back, 1 base at V and 0 bases at J, with 11 bases in the middle. The CDR3 spans 16 residues. The V gene's germline CDR1 is SGHTA and CDR2 FQGNSA. The CDR3 nucleotides are TGTGCCAGCAGCTTAGTGGTGGGGAGAAGCACAGATACGCAGTATTTT. This sequence encodes CASSLVVGRSTDTQYF.

The V gene is TRBV18, the J gene TRBJ2-7; a possible D gene is TRBD1 (5 bases). The CDR3 is 14 residues long. The germline V gene encodes CDR1 KGHSH and CDR2 LQKENI. The V end was cut by 2 bases, the J end by 1 base, with 9 bases between. The CDR3 sequence is CASSPAQGSYEQYF. The CDR3 DNA reads as TGTGCCAGCTCACCAGCGCAGGGATCCTACGAGCAGTACTTC.

V and J are TRBV7-2 and TRBJ1-1; TRBD1 matches 10 bases. The length of the CDR3 is 16 residues. Germline values: CDR1 SGHTA, CDR2 FQGNSA. V gave up 5 bases and J gave up 2 bases; unmatched junction bases: 8. CDR3 DNA: TGTGCCAGCAGCCTGCGGACAGGGGGAACTAACACTGAAGCTTTCTTT. This gives the protein CASSLRTGGTNTEAFF.

The CDR3 nucleotides read TGTGCCAGCAGCTTAGGACTAGCTTCAGATACGCAGTATTTT. Translation gives CASSLGLASDTQYF. V usage is TRBV7-3 and J usage is TRBJ2-3; 8 positions agree with TRBD2. CDR3 size: 14 residues. Germline lookup yields CDR1 SGHTA and CDR2 FQGTGA. Trimming took 2 bases from V and 4 from J; bases not matched to a gene: 2. Using reference TRBV7-3 and TRBJ2-3 for the parts outside the CDR3, the full variable domain is GAGVSQTPSNKVTEKGKYVELRCDPISGHTALYWYRQSLGQGPEFLIYFQGTGAADDSGLPNDRFFAVRPEGSVSTLKIQRTERGDSAVYLCASSLGLASDTQYFGPGTRLTVL.

The rearrangement joins TRBV10-3 to TRBJ2-3; TRBD1 might be the D (6 bases). The V gene lost 3 bases and the J gene lost 3 bases, with 16 bases spanning the gap. The CDR3 length is 16 residues. Germline V lookup: CDR1 ENHRY, CDR2 SYGVKD. CDR3 DNA: TGTGCCATCAGTGATCTAGAGGGCAGGGGAACAGATACGCAGTATTTT. Amino acids: CAISDLEGRGTDTQYF.